This T cell receptor (beta chain) was sequenced for a study of shared clonotypes between healthy human individuals. Study results and caveats: A limitation of the genetic and exposure-history diversity represented arose from few donors.

Remarks on this clone: Its antigen remains unknown.

In the sorted-subset replicate PCRs, approximately 200 ng DNA, 25,000 to 30,000 T cell genomes, was used. Assay: immunoSEQ multiplex PCR; the TCRdb copy retains only in-frame clones and omits some. Of 2 million to 2.5 million clones listed, more than 90% were seen once; the top ten hold 0.1% to 0.15%. Specimen: naive CD4+ T cells sorted from blood. Subset indicated: CD45RA+ positively selected. The source is a young man in good health.

The CDR3 protein is CASSLPGASYEQYF. The CDR3 DNA follows: TGTGCCAGCAGCTTGCCGGGGGCGTCCTACGAGCAGTACTTC. V usage is TRBV5-8 and J usage is TRBJ2-7; D is possibly TRBD1 or TRBD2 (6 bases each). In germline, CDR1 is SGHTS, CDR2 YDEGEE. The CDR3 is 14 residues long. The ends were cut back, 1 base at V and 1 base at J, with 9 bases in the middle. The full variable domain, completed using reference TRBV5-8 and TRBJ2-7, is EAGVTQSPTHLIKTRGQQATLRCSPISGHTSVYWYQQALGLGLQFLLWYDEGEERNRGNFPPRFSGRQFPNYSSELNVNALELEDSALYLCASSLPGASYEQYFGPGTRLTVT.